These 28 T cell receptor beta chains came from one sample sequenced in a study of PD-1 blockade in mismatch repair-deficient tumors. This table comes from immunoSEQ multiplex PCR, and its TCRdb copy is limited to in-frame clones, with some not included. This table has about 38,000 clones, roughly 85% appearing once. This specimen consisted of peripheral blood, obtained about 80 weeks after starting pembrolizumab. The origin of the receptors is an adult with mismatch repair-deficient cancer.

The chain combines TRBV30 with TRBJ1-2, with a weak D call TRBD1 (5 bases). V was cut by 1 base and J by 8 bases, with 11 bases left in between. Germline V gene lookup returns CDR1 GTSNPN and CDR2 SVGIG (reference sequence). The CDR3 loop spans 12 amino acids. The DNA for the CDR3 is TGTGCCTGGAGTGCGCAGGGAAAAGGCTACACCTTC. It yields the protein CAWSAQGKGYTF.

This rearrangement joins TRBV11-3 to TRBJ2-1, with D perhaps matching TRBD1 (5 bases). Germline CDR1 and CDR2: SGHNT and YENEEA. CDR3 length: 16 residues. Trimming shortened V by 5 bases and J by 1 base, and 15 bases separated the two germline ends. CDR3 in DNA: TGTGCCAGCAGCCCCACGGACAAATTATCCTACAATGAGCAGTTCTTC. As protein: CASSPTDKLSYNEQFF.

The rearrangement joins TRBV11-3 to TRBJ1-1; D unclear. Germline-derived CDR1 and CDR2 are SGHNT and YENEEA. V was cut by 3 bases and J by 0 bases, with 11 bases left in between. The CDR3 has 15 residues. CDR3 nucleotide sequence: TGTGCCAGCAGCTTGCGTCGGGTGGTGAACACTGAAGCTTTCTTT. Its protein is CASSLRRVVNTEAFF.

The chain recombines TRBV30 with TRBJ2-1, with D perhaps matching TRBD2 (6 bases). The germline V gene has CDR1 GTSNPN and CDR2 SVGIG (reference sequence). The V and J ends lost 1 base and 4 bases respectively, with 11 bases between them. CDR3 size: 14 residues. The CDR3 reads CAWSEAGLYNEQFF. The CDR3, as DNA: TGTGCCTGGAGTGAAGCGGGCTTGTACAATGAGCAGTTCTTC.

Only a few counts were recorded for this clone. The chain carries TRBV19 and TRBJ2-7; no clear D gene. The germline CDR1 and CDR2 sequences are LNHDA and SQIVND (reference sequence). The CDR3 consists of 14 residues. V was clipped by 5 bases and J by 2 bases, with 13 bases between them. The CDR3 reads CASSSRTDTYEQYF. CDR3 nucleotide sequence: TGTGCCAGTAGTTCCCGGACGGATACCTACGAGCAGTACTTC.

The gene calls are TRBV10-3 and TRBJ2-1; D is undetermined. CDR3 length: 15 amino acids. The V end lost 3 bases, the J end lost 7 bases, and 16 bases lay between the germline ends. The germline V gene encodes CDR1 ENHRY and CDR2 SYGVKD. The CDR3 protein is CAISEREPDANEQFF. Here the CDR3 DNA reads TGTGCCATCAGTGAAAGAGAACCGGATGCAAATGAGCAGTTCTTC.

The CDR3 here is CASSLAGAIYGYTF. The CDR3 nucleotides read TGTGCCAGCAGCTTGGCAGGTGCTATCTATGGCTACACCTTC. The chain has TRBV11-2 and TRBJ1-2; no reliable D call. The CDR3 covers 14 residues. Germline V lookup: CDR1 SGHAT, CDR2 FQNNGV. The V gene lost 3 bases and the J gene lost 4 bases, with 12 bases spanning the gap.

A single count supports this clone. The rearrangement uses TRBV27 and TRBJ2-1; D gene ambiguous. Trimming stripped 6 bases from V and 1 base from J, with 13 bases between. This CDR3 is built from 15 residues. The germline CDR1 and CDR2 sequences are MNHEY and SMNVEV (reference sequence). CDR3 sequence reads: CASSPFGQSYNEQFF. Here the CDR3 DNA reads TGTGCCAGCAGCCCCTTTGGTCAGTCCTACAATGAGCAGTTCTTC.

This chain uses TRBV29-1 with TRBJ2-5; D assignment may be TRBD1 or TRBD2 (5 bases each). The CDR3 has 14 amino acids. The germline V and J ends were trimmed by 0 bases and 5 bases, with 13 bases remaining between them. Germline lookup yields CDR1 SQVTM and CDR2 ANQGSEA. The CDR3 loop reads CSVEDDSPGETQYF. Here the CDR3 DNA reads TGCAGCGTTGAAGATGACAGCCCGGGGGAGACCCAGTACTTC.

As regards this clone: A read error may produce the germline difference seen at one junction end. The J gene is TRBJ2-3, the V gene TRBV7-7, with D possibly matching TRBD2 (5 bases). The CDR3 is 15 residues long. Germline assignment: CDR1 SSHAT and CDR2 FNYEAQ (reference sequence). CDR3 DNA sequence: TGTGCTAGCAGCTTAGGCAGCGGACGAACAGATACGCAGTATTTT. This encodes CASSLGSGRTDTQYF.

This rearrangement joins TRBV12-2 to TRBJ2-7. TRBV12-2 constitutes a pseudogene. This CDR3 has 15 amino acids. The CDR3 is CASRLTSTSSYEQYF. The CDR3 region has the DNA TGTGCAAGTCGCTTAACCTCGACCTCCTCCTACGAGCAGTACTTC.

This chain connects TRBV4-3 to TRBJ2-7; D may be TRBD2 (5 bases). V gave up 4 bases and J gave up 3 bases, with 13 bases separating them. CDR3 length equals 14 residues. Germline V gene data show CDR1 as LGHNA and CDR2 as YSLEER. CDR3 nucleotides: TGCGCCAGCAGCCGCTCGGTAGCGAGCTACGAGCAGTACTTC. Protein: CASSRSVASYEQYF.

The DNA of the CDR3 is TGTGCCAGCAGCCCGCGGGGGGGGACCTACAATGAGCAGTTCTTC. It encodes CASSPRGGTYNEQFF. The chain couples TRBV14 to TRBJ2-1; TRBD2 matches at 9 bases. J was trimmed by 2 bases and V by 4 bases; bases with no gene match: 3. CDR1 is SGHDN, CDR2 FVKESK, per germline. The CDR3 has 15 amino acids.

The rearrangement joins TRBV9 to TRBJ1-1; TRBD1 matches 12 bases. Germline CDR1 SGDLS, CDR2 YYNGEE. V lost 3 bases to trimming and J lost 6 bases; unmatched junction nucleotides: 6. This CDR3 region has 15 residues. The CDR3 DNA is TGTGCCAGCAGCGGAGGGACAGGGGGCAGGGCTGAAGCTTTCTTT. This sequence encodes CASSGGTGGRAEAFF.

The J gene is TRBJ1-1, the V gene TRBV11-3; 7 bases are shared with TRBD1. This CDR3 has 15 residues. V was pared by 5 bases and J by 1 base, with 7 bases of the junction left unmatched. Per the germline V gene, CDR1 is SGHNT and CDR2 is YENEEA. CDR3 in amino acids: CASSVGGQWNTEAFF. The CDR3 DNA follows: TGTGCCAGCAGCGTTGGGGGACAGTGGAACACTGAAGCTTTCTTT.

The J gene is TRBJ2-7, the V gene TRBV5-1; D tentatively reads TRBD1 or TRBD2 (5 bases each). V was clipped by 5 bases and J by 5 bases, with 29 bases between them. Germline-derived CDR1 and CDR2 are SGHRS and YFSETQ. This CDR3 has 18 residues. CDR3 protein: CASSWTGPMSQTRHEQYF. CDR3 coding DNA: TGCGCCAGCAGTTGGACGGGACCCATGTCCCAAACTCGCCACGAGCAGTACTTC.

The V gene is TRBV9, the J gene TRBJ2-3, with 7 bases matching TRBD2. The junction had 6 bases not matched to a gene; V was cut back by 4 bases and J by 1 base. CDR1 SGDLS and CDR2 YYNGEE come from the germline V gene. This CDR3 has 15 amino acids. The CDR3 DNA reads TGTGCCAGCAGCTCCATAAGCGGGGGCACAGATACGCAGTATTTT. Translation: CASSSISGGTDTQYF.

The chain links TRBV7-3 to TRBJ2-2, with TRBD2 matching over 7 bases. After removal of 2 bases from V and 7 bases from J, the junction contained 4 bases not matched to a gene. This CDR3 contains 14 residues. From germline, CDR1 is SGHTA and CDR2 FQGTGA. CDR3 coding DNA: TGTGCCAGCAGCTTAGCGGGAGTTGGCGGGGAGCTGTTTTTT. Residues: CASSLAGVGGELFF. Combining the CDR3 with reference TRBV7-3 and TRBJ2-2 gives the whole variable domain GAGVSQTPSNKVTEKGKYVELRCDPISGHTALYWYRQSLGQGPEFLIYFQGTGAADDSGLPNDRFFAVRPEGSVSTLKIQRTERGDSAVYLCASSLAGVGGELFFGEGSRLTVL.

The rearrangement uses TRBV10-2 and TRBJ2-1; D unclear. Germline V gene lookup returns CDR1 WSHSY and CDR2 SAAADI. The germline V and J ends were trimmed by 4 bases and 8 bases, with 12 bases remaining between them. The CDR3 runs 13 residues. The CDR3 DNA follows: TGCGCCAGCAGTGTTGTACTTTGGGATGAGCAGTTCTTC. As protein: CASSVVLWDEQFF.

The chain combines TRBV28 with TRBJ2-1; 10 bases are shared with TRBD2. Germline trimming cut 2 bases from V and 9 bases from J; bases unmatched to any gene: 13. Germline CDR1 is MDHEN and CDR2 is SYDVKM. The CDR3 consists of 17 residues. For the CDR3, the DNA is TGTGCCAGCAGTTTACCCTCAGCGGGAGGGCCGTTTAGTGAGCAGTTCTTC. Its protein is CASSLPSAGGPFSEQFF.

V gene TRBV15 combines with J gene TRBJ2-1; TRBD2 aligns across 9 bases. This CDR3 spans 14 amino acids. J lost 7 bases, V lost 3 bases, and 4 bases had no gene match. In germline, CDR1 is LNHNV, CDR2 YYDKDF (reference sequence). CDR3 bases: TGTGCCACCAGCAGGGCGGGGGGGAAGAATGAGCAGTTCTTC. It specifies CATSRAGGKNEQFF.

The J gene is TRBJ1-1, the V gene TRBV23-1; D perhaps matches TRBD1 (5 bases). TRBV23-1 is an ORF; its function is uncertain. This CDR3 region has 19 residues. V lost 0 bases, J lost 0 bases, and 20 bases lay in between. CDR3 protein: CASSQSGGRDFLMNTEAFF. Written as DNA, the CDR3 is TGCGCCAGCAGTCAATCTGGGGGACGGGACTTTCTGATGAACACTGAAGCTTTCTTT.

This sequence joins TRBV7-6 and TRBJ1-4, with D maybe TRBD1 (5 bases). Germline CDR1 reads SGHVS; CDR2 reads FNYEAQ. Trimming shortened V by 5 bases and J by 7 bases, and 14 bases separated the two germline ends. This CDR3 comprises 14 residues. The CDR3 reads CASSPRQRAEKLFF. CDR3 coding DNA: TGTGCCAGCAGCCCTAGACAGCGGGCTGAAAAACTGTTTTTT.

The chain joins TRBV27 to TRBJ2-2, with D perhaps matching TRBD1 (6 bases). V was shortened by 6 bases and J by 3 bases, with 11 bases between the two germline ends. This CDR3 is built from 14 residues. CDR1 MNHEY and CDR2 SMNVEV come from the germline V gene (reference sequence). CDR3 DNA: TGTGCCAGCAGCCCGGACAGCTACACCGGGGAGCTGTTTTTT. Translating gives CASSPDSYTGELFF.

The rearrangement links TRBV5-6 to TRBJ2-7; a weak D match, TRBD2 (5 bases). The CDR3 is 16 residues long. Germline-derived CDR1 and CDR2 are SGHDT and YYEEEE. V lost 1 base, J lost 6 bases, and 20 bases lay in between. DNA of the CDR3: TGTGCCAGCAGCTTGTTGATCGGAGGTGAGGGAAGCGAGCAGTACTTC. Translated, it gives CASSLLIGGEGSEQYF. Filled out from reference TRBV5-6 and TRBJ2-7, the complete variable domain reads DAGVTQSPTHLIKTRGQQVTLRCSPKSGHDTVSWYQQALGQGPQFIFQYYEEEERQRGNFPDRFSGHQFPNYSSELNVNALLLGDSALYLCASSLLIGGEGSEQYFGPGTRLTVT.

The chain couples TRBV13 to TRBJ2-7; 11 bases match TRBD2. Germline V CDR1 and CDR2: PRHDT, FYEKMQ (reference sequence). The CDR3 is made up of 14 amino acids. With 4 bases clipped from V and 7 bases from J, the junction kept 6 bases outside the gene matches. In nucleotides, the CDR3 is TGTGCCAGCAGCTCCGGACTAGCGGGCTGGGAGCAGTACTTC. As protein: CASSSGLAGWEQYF.

V is TRBV7-2 and J is TRBJ1-5, with TRBD1 as a possible D gene (5 bases). CDR1 is SGHTA, CDR2 FQGNSA, per germline. Trimming took off 1 base at V and 4 bases at J, with 11 bases between the two ends. The CDR3 is made up of 15 amino acids. CDR3 sequence reads: CASSLGTGANQPQHF. The CDR3 DNA reads TGTGCCAGCAGCTTAGGTACTGGGGCGAATCAGCCCCAGCATTTT.

Only one count was recorded for this clone. The chain recombines TRBV5-6 with TRBJ2-7; TRBD2 matches 7 bases. After removal of 0 bases from V and 3 bases from J, the junction contained 12 bases not matched to a gene. The CDR3 loop spans 17 amino acids. Per the germline V gene, CDR1 is SGHDT and CDR2 is YYEEEE. CDR3 sequence: CASSLDWASGRIYEQYF. CDR3 nucleotides: TGTGCCAGCAGCTTGGATTGGGCTAGCGGTAGAATCTACGAGCAGTACTTC.